The 10 T cell receptor beta chains listed next were all sequenced from one sample in a study of shared clonotypes between healthy human individuals. Data came from immunoSEQ multiplex PCR; TCRdb stores just in-frame clones and leaves some out. Found here are 1,400,000 or so clones, less than 99% of them singletons; the top ten hold 0.3% to 0.45%. Sequenced material: naive CD4+ T cells sorted from blood. As to subset: CD45RA+ positively selected. The receptor source for this set is a man aged 30-40 years in good health.

The chain links TRBV6-5 to TRBJ2-1, with 7 positions matching TRBD2. Trimming removed 7 bases from V and 4 bases from J; junction bases left unmatched: 4. CDR3 length: 13 residues. CDR1 and CDR2 from the germline V gene are MNHEY and SVGAGI. Here the CDR3 reads CASKAGLYNEQFF. CDR3 DNA: TGTGCCAGCAAAGCGGGGCTTTACAATGAGCAGTTCTTC.

This clone appeared a single time. The rearrangement uses TRBV27 and TRBJ2-2, with 7 bases matching TRBD2. V lost 3 bases to trimming and J lost 4 bases; unmatched junction nucleotides: 11. This CDR3 spans 17 amino acids. Germline V gives CDR1 MNHEY, CDR2 SMNVEV (reference sequence). As DNA, the CDR3 is TGTGCCAGCAGTTTTAGTTCGCGGGAGACGATCACCGGGGAGCTGTTTTTT. Translation gives CASSFSSRETITGELFF.

This rearrangement joins TRBV28 to TRBJ1-1; maybe TRBD1 (5 bases). V lost 3 bases to trimming and J lost 6 bases, with 20 bases between them. Germline V lookup: CDR1 MDHEN, CDR2 SYDVKM. The CDR3 is 16 residues long. The CDR3 sequence: CASSFPKGPAIAEAFF. CDR3 in DNA: TGTGCCAGCAGTTTCCCCAAGGGACCCGCCATAGCTGAAGCTTTCTTT.

As concerns this clone: Distinct nucleotide sequences in the sample also encode this CDR3. V usage is TRBV5-1 and J usage is TRBJ2-3; TRBD1 aligns across 8 bases. J gave up 1 base and V 4 bases, and 5 bases lay outside the gene matches. The length of the CDR3 is 15 residues. Per germline, CDR1 SGHRS and CDR2 YFSETQ. For the CDR3, the DNA is TGCGCCAGCAGCCTGGACAGGGAAGGCACAGATACGCAGTATTTT. Translation: CASSLDREGTDTQYF.

The V gene is TRBV4-1, the J gene TRBJ2-2; D perhaps matches TRBD2 (6 bases). The V gene lost 6 bases and the J gene lost 0 bases, with 14 bases spanning the gap. CDR1 MGHRA and CDR2 YSYEKL come from the germline V gene. There are 16 residues in the CDR3. CDR3 in amino acids: CASSRTSFANTGELFF. The CDR3 region has the DNA TGCGCCAGCAGTCGAACTAGCTTCGCGAACACCGGGGAGCTGTTTTTT.

V usage is TRBV5-6 and J usage is TRBJ2-4; no firm D call. Germline assignment: CDR1 SGHDT and CDR2 YYEEEE. The length of the CDR3 is 14 residues. The V end lost 0 bases, the J end lost 7 bases, and 11 bases lay between the germline ends. The CDR3 DNA follows: TGTGCCAGCAGCTTGGCGGAAGTCAAGAACATTCAGTACTTC. This translates into CASSLAEVKNIQYF. Full variable domain (outside the CDR3, taken from reference TRBV5-6 and TRBJ2-4): DAGVTQSPTHLIKTRGQQVTLRCSPKSGHDTVSWYQQALGQGPQFIFQYYEEEERQRGNFPDRFSGHQFPNYSSELNVNALLLGDSALYLCASSLAEVKNIQYFGAGTRLSVL.

J is TRBJ2-7 and V is TRBV6-5; no reliable D call. CDR1 MNHEY and CDR2 SVGAGI come from the germline V gene. The CDR3 runs 16 residues. The ends were cut back, 2 bases at V and 1 base at J, with 15 bases in the middle. The CDR3 sequence: CASSYLSGQTSYEQYF. DNA of the CDR3: TGTGCCAGCAGTTACCTGTCGGGCCAAACATCCTACGAGCAGTACTTC.

The chain combines TRBV28 with TRBJ2-7; D is possibly TRBD1 or TRBD2 (5 bases each). The germline gives CDR1 MDHEN, CDR2 SYDVKM. V was pared by 4 bases and J by 7 bases, with 17 bases between. The CDR3 contains 14 residues. The CDR3 spells CASSSSQGAREQYF. CDR3 nucleotide sequence: TGTGCCAGCAGTTCCTCGCAGGGAGCCAGGGAGCAGTACTTC.

The rearrangement joins TRBV6-5 to TRBJ1-2; no clear D. The V and J ends lost 0 bases and 4 bases respectively, with 6 bases between them. Looked up from germline, CDR1 is MNHEY and CDR2 is SVGAGI. The CDR3 loop spans 13 amino acids. In DNA, the CDR3 is TGTGCCAGCAGTTACTCGACCAGCTATGGCTACACCTTC. This codes for CASSYSTSYGYTF.

A note on this clone: This specimen includes other DNA sequences encoding the same CDR3. The genes are TRBV19 and TRBJ2-7, with TRBD1 matching 10 bases. CDR3 length equals 12 residues. CDR1 is LNHDA, CDR2 SQIVND, per germline (reference sequence). V lost 9 bases and J lost 4; bases outside the gene matches: 3. The CDR3 DNA reads TGTGCCAGCCGGGACAGGGGATACGAGCAGTACTTC. As protein: CASRDRGYEQYF.